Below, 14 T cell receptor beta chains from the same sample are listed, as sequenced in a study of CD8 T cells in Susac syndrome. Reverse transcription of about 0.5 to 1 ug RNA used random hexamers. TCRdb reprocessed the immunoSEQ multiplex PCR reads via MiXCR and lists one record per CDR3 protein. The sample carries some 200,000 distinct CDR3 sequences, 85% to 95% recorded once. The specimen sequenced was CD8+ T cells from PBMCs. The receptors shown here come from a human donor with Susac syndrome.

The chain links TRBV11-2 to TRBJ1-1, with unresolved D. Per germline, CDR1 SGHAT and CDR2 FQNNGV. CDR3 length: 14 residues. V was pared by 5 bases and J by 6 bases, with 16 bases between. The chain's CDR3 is CASSPRWSAPEAFF. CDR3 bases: TGTGCCAGCAGCCCCCGTTGGTCCGCTCCTGAAGCTTTCTTT.

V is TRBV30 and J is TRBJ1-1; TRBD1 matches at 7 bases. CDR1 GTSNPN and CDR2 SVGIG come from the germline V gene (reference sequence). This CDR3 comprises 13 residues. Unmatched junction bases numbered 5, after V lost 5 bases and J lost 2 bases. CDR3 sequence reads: CAWGRQGNTEAFF. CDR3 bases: TGTGCCTGGGGCAGACAGGGTAACACTGAAGCTTTCTTT.

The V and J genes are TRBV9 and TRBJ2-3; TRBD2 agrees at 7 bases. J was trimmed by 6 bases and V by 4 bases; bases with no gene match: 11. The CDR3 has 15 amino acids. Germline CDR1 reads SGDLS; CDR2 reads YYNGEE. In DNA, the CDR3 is TGTGCCAGCAGCCCCGGGGAGGGCCCTCCGGATACGCAGTATTTT. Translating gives CASSPGEGPPDTQYF.

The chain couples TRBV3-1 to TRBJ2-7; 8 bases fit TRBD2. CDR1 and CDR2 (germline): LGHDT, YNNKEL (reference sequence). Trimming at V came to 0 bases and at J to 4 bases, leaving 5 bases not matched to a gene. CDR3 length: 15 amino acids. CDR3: CASSQDAGGGYEQYF. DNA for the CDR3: TGTGCCAGCAGCCAAGATGCGGGAGGAGGATACGAGCAGTACTTC.

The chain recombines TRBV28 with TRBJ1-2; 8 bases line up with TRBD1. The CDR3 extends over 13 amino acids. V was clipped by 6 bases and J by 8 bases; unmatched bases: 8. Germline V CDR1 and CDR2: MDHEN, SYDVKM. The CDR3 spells CASSREDRAGYTF. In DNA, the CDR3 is TGTGCCAGCAGCCGAGAGGACAGGGCGGGCTACACCTTC.

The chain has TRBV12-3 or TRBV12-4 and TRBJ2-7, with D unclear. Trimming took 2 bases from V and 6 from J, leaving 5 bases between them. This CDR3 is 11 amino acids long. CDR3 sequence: CASSLLGEQYF. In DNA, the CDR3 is TGTGCCAGCAGTTTATTAGGCGAGCAGTACTTC.

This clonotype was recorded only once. CDR3 loop: CASFSQYYEQYF. CDR3 bases: TGTGCCAGCTTTTCCCAGTACTACGAGCAGTACTTC. This rearrangement joins TRBV27 to TRBJ2-7; D ambiguous. Germline V gives CDR1 MNHEY, CDR2 SMNVEV (reference sequence). V was clipped by 8 bases and J by 3 bases, with 11 bases between them. CDR3 length: 12 residues.

The CDR3 spells CATSREDSSYEQYF. The CDR3 nucleotides read TGTGCCACCAGCAGAGAGGACAGTTCCTACGAGCAGTACTTC. This rearrangement joins TRBV15 to TRBJ2-7; D possibly corresponds to TRBD1 (6 bases). Germline CDR1 and CDR2: LNHNV and YYDKDF (reference sequence). V lost 0 bases and J lost 1, with 7 bases in between. The CDR3 runs 14 residues.

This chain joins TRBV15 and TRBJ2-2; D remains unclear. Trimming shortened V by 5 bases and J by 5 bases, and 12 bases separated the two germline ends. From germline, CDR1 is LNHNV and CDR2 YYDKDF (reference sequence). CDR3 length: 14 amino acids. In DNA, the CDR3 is TGTGCCACCAGCTCAGACACTTTGACCGGGGAGCTGTTTTTT. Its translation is CATSSDTLTGELFF.

CDR3 nucleotide sequence: TGCAGTGCTAGACCTCGGGACAAGGGCGTCCAAGAGACCCAGTACTTC. Protein sequence: CSARPRDKGVQETQYF. This sequence joins TRBV20-1 and TRBJ2-5, with D possibly TRBD1 on 6 matching bases. Germline V gene data show CDR1 as DFQATT and CDR2 as SNEGSKA (reference sequence). V dropped 2 bases and J dropped 1 base, with 17 bases sitting between them. This CDR3 region has 16 residues.

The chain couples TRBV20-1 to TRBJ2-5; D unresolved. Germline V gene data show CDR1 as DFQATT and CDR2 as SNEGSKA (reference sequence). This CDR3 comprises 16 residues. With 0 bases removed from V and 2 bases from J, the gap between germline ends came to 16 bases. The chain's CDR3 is CSARDQRGHRQETQYF. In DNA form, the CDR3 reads TGCAGTGCTAGAGATCAAAGAGGCCATAGACAAGAGACCCAGTACTTC.

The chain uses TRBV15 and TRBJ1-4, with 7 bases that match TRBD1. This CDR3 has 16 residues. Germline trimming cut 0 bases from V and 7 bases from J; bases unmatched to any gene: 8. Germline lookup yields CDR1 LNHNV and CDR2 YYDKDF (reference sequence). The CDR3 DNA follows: TGTGCCACCAGCAGAGATCGTGACAGGGAATCTGAAAAACTGTTTTTT. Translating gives CATSRDRDRESEKLFF.

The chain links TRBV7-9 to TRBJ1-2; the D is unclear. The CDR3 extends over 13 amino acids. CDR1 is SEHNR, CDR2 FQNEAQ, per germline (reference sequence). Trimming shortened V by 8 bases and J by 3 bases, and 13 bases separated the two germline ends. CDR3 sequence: CASDPAEYYGYTF. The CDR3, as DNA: TGTGCCAGCGATCCTGCAGAGTACTATGGCTACACCTTC.

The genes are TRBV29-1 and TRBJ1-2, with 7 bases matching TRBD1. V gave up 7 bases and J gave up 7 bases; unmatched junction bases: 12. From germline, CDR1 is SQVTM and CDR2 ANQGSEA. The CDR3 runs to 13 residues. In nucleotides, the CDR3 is TGCAGCGCCAGGGACAGCGACGGTCGTGGCTACACCTTC. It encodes CSARDSDGRGYTF.